A single sample is the source of the 22 T cell receptor beta chains below, sequenced in a study of blood T cell repertoires in COVID-19. Sequencing was performed with immunoSEQ multiplex PCR; in TCRdb, only in-frame clones are kept and a portion is missing. Of over 150,000 clones detected, roughly 80% appear once; the ten largest clones hold 9.5% to 15%. The material sequenced was peripheral blood. These receptors were collected from a woman in her 50s with acute or convalescent COVID-19.

This chain links TRBV6-5 with TRBJ1-1; 7 bases map to TRBD1. Losses at the gene ends were 7 bases for V and 5 bases for J; bases not matched to a gene: 10. Germline lookup yields CDR1 MNHEY and CDR2 SVGAGI. This CDR3 spans 14 amino acids. CDR3 bases: TGTGCCAGCACCCCGACAGGGAGGAGGACTGAAGCTTTCTTT. Translating it yields CASTPTGRRTEAFF.

The gene calls are TRBV3-1 (or the pseudogene TRBV3-2) and TRBJ1-4; a possible D gene is TRBD1 (5 bases). Germline CDR1 and CDR2: LGHDT and YNNKEL (reference sequence). V lost 2 bases, J lost 0 bases, and 10 bases lay in between. CDR3 length: 16 amino acids. CDR3 loop: CASSQRDFATNEKLFF. CDR3 DNA: TGTGCCAGCAGCCAACGGGACTTTGCAACTAATGAAAAACTGTTTTTT.

V and J are TRBV9 and TRBJ2-1, with 7 bases matching TRBD2. Germline CDR1 reads SGDLS; CDR2 reads YYNGEE. This CDR3 is built from 17 residues. The V segment lost 3 bases and the J segment 7 bases; nucleotides outside the gene matches: 16. CDR3 sequence reads: CASSAGPGGEWGNEQFF. CDR3 nucleotide sequence: TGTGCCAGCAGCGCAGGGCCTGGGGGGGAATGGGGTAATGAGCAGTTCTTC.

This clone was seen a few times. The chain recombines TRBV24-1 with TRBJ2-3; 8 bases are a match to TRBD1. Germline V CDR1 and CDR2: KGHDR, SFDVKD. With 1 base clipped from V and 4 bases from J, the junction kept 3 bases outside the gene matches. This CDR3 region has 15 residues. CDR3 in DNA: TGTGCCACCAGTGATTTCAGGGGACAGGCAGATACGCAGTATTTT. It specifies CATSDFRGQADTQYF.

The gene calls are TRBV19 and TRBJ2-2; no clear D. Trimming took 6 bases from V and 7 from J, leaving 9 bases between them. Germline V gene sequence: CDR1 LNHDA, CDR2 SQIVND (reference sequence). This CDR3 is built from 12 residues. In DNA form, the CDR3 reads TGTGCCAGTAGCCTGAGTAACGGGGAGCTGTTTTTT. The encoded protein is CASSLSNGELFF.

The rearrangement links TRBV5-1 to TRBJ1-1; 9 bases are shared with TRBD1. Germline loops: CDR1 SGHRS, CDR2 YFSETQ. V lost 0 bases and J lost 1; bases outside the gene matches: 4. The CDR3 is 16 residues long. The CDR3 DNA reads as TGCGCCAGCAGCTTGGGGGACAGGGCTACGAACACTGAAGCTTTCTTT. This encodes CASSLGDRATNTEAFF.

In this sample, this clone turned up once. The chain joins TRBV28 to TRBJ2-2; the match to TRBD2 covers 7 bases. The germline V gene has CDR1 MDHEN and CDR2 SYDVKM. This CDR3 region has 15 residues. J was trimmed by 3 bases and V by 2 bases; bases with no gene match: 3. CDR3 amino acids: CASSLGGRDTGELFF. The CDR3 coding sequence is TGTGCCAGCAGTTTAGGAGGGAGGGACACCGGGGAGCTGTTTTTT.

The rearrangement uses TRBV6-2 or TRBV6-3 and TRBJ2-7, with no clear D. V was pared by 5 bases and J by 0 bases, with 11 bases between. The CDR3 sequence is 14 residues long. Per germline, CDR1 MNHEY and CDR2 SVGEGT. The CDR3 region has the DNA TGTGCCAGCAGTCAACCCTTCTACTCCTACGAGCAGTACTTC. The encoded protein is CASSQPFYSYEQYF.

V is TRBV5-1 and J is TRBJ2-1; 10 positions agree with TRBD2. Trimming at V came to 0 bases and at J to 10 bases, leaving 7 bases not matched to a gene. The germline V gene encodes CDR1 SGHRS and CDR2 YFSETQ. This CDR3 is 15 amino acids long. This CDR3 is CASSLDLAGVREQFF. Written as DNA, the CDR3 is TGCGCCAGCAGCTTGGACCTAGCGGGAGTACGGGAGCAGTTCTTC.

CDR3 in amino acids: CASSPLGTGNSYEQYF. The CDR3 DNA follows: TGTGCCAGCTCACCATTAGGGACAGGGAACTCCTACGAGCAGTACTTC. The chain recombines TRBV18 with TRBJ2-7, with 9 bases that match TRBD1. The J segment lost 0 bases and the V segment lost 2 bases, leaving 5 bases of the junction unmatched. Germline CDR1 and CDR2: KGHSH and LQKENI. There are 16 residues in the CDR3. Full variable domain (rest looked up from reference TRBV18 and TRBJ2-7): NAGVMQNPRHLVRRRGQEARLRCSPMKGHSHVYWYRQLPEEGLKFMVYLQKENIIDESGMPKERFSAEFPKEGPSILRIQQVVRGDSAAYFCASSPLGTGNSYEQYFGPGTRLTVT.

The V gene is TRBV28, the J gene TRBJ2-7; TRBD1 aligns across 7 bases. The CDR3 is 14 amino acids. The trim removed 5 bases at V and 0 bases at J, leaving 4 bases unmatched. From germline, CDR1 is MDHEN and CDR2 SYDVKM. In DNA form, the CDR3 reads TGTGCCAGCAGTGCCCACAGGGGCTCCTACGAGCAGTACTTC. Amino acid sequence: CASSAHRGSYEQYF.

The V gene is TRBV5-1, the J gene TRBJ2-7; TRBD2 matches 8 bases. V lost 0 bases, J lost 3 bases, and 5 bases stayed unmatched. The CDR3 is 15 amino acids. The germline V gene encodes CDR1 SGHRS and CDR2 YFSETQ. The CDR3 coding sequence is TGCGCCAGCAGCTTGGGTAGCGGGAACAGCTACGAGCAGTACTTC. Translated: CASSLGSGNSYEQYF.

The chain has TRBV5-1 and TRBJ2-7, with 9 bases lining up with TRBD2. The germline gives CDR1 SGHRS, CDR2 YFSETQ. This CDR3 comprises 15 residues. J gave up 12 bases and V 0 bases, and 13 bases lay outside the gene matches. The CDR3, as DNA: TGCGCCAGCAGCTTGGATCCTAGCGGGGTCCCTGAGGTGTACTTC. This translates into CASSLDPSGVPEVYF.

The V and J genes are TRBV18 and TRBJ2-7, with TRBD2 identical over 7 bases. Germline-derived CDR1 and CDR2 are KGHSH and LQKENI. Trimming took 5 bases from V and 1 from J; bases not matched to a gene: 5. The CDR3 runs to 14 residues. CDR3 sequence: CASSGGAGSYEQYF. As DNA, the CDR3 is TGTGCCAGCTCAGGTGGAGCGGGATCCTACGAGCAGTACTTC.

The V gene is TRBV19, the J gene TRBJ2-1, with 11 positions matching TRBD1. With 2 bases clipped from V and 3 bases from J, the junction kept 3 bases outside the gene matches. The CDR3 has 16 amino acids. The germline V gene encodes CDR1 LNHDA and CDR2 SQIVND (reference sequence). This CDR3 reads CASSISGTGGYNEQFF. CDR3 DNA: TGTGCCAGTAGTATATCTGGGACAGGGGGCTACAATGAGCAGTTCTTC.

This sequence joins TRBV5-1 and TRBJ2-7, with 8 bases that match TRBD1. Germline values: CDR1 SGHRS, CDR2 YFSETQ. The CDR3 consists of 15 residues. Losses at the gene ends were 0 bases for V and 2 bases for J; bases not matched to a gene: 4. The CDR3 region has the DNA TGCGCCAGCAGCTTGGGGGCAGGGGGCACCTACGAGCAGTACTTC. As protein: CASSLGAGGTYEQYF.

This clone was detected only once. V and J are TRBV11-2 and TRBJ1-6; TRBD1 might be the D (6 bases). Trimming removed 3 bases at V and 0 bases at J, with 12 bases between. The CDR3 is 17 residues long. CDR1 and CDR2 from the germline V gene are SGHAT and FQNNGV. The CDR3 sequence is CASSFRTVSSYNSPLHF. DNA for the CDR3: TGTGCCAGCAGCTTCCGGACAGTCAGCTCCTATAATTCACCCCTCCACTTT.

The V gene is TRBV12-5, the J gene TRBJ1-1; no clear D gene. Trimming removed 0 bases at V and 6 bases at J, with 11 bases between. This CDR3 has 14 residues. Per germline, CDR1 LGHNT and CDR2 FRNRAP. In nucleotides, the CDR3 is TGTGCTAGTGGTTTGGTACCAGGCGACCCTGAAGCTTTCTTT. This encodes CASGLVPGDPEAFF. The variable domain in full, with the rest retrieved from reference TRBV12-5 and TRBJ1-1, is DARVTQTPRHKVTEMGQEVTMRCQPILGHNTVFWYRQTMMQGLELLAYFRNRAPLDDSGMPKDRFSAEMPDATLATLKIQPSEPRDSAVYFCASGLVPGDPEAFFGQGTRLTVV.

This chain connects TRBV18 to TRBJ1-1; a possible D gene is TRBD1 (6 bases). Looked up from germline, CDR1 is KGHSH and CDR2 is LQKENI. This CDR3 comprises 14 residues. The ends were cut back, 5 bases at V and 1 base at J, with 11 bases in the middle. CDR3 residues: CASSFTGPNTEAFF. The CDR3 DNA is TGTGCCAGCTCATTTACAGGGCCGAACACTGAAGCTTTCTTT.

The V call is TRBV10-1, the J call TRBJ1-2; tentatively, D is TRBD1 (6 bases). CDR1 and CDR2 (germline): WNHNN, SYGVQD (reference sequence). The CDR3 length is 15 residues. V was clipped by 8 bases and J by 1 base, with 17 bases between them. CDR3 coding DNA: TGCGCCAGCCGACATCCAGGGGAATTTAACTATGGCTACACCTTC. This codes for CASRHPGEFNYGYTF.

This clone was counted between two and nine times. The V gene is TRBV27, the J gene TRBJ2-2; 10 positions match TRBD1. This CDR3 contains 14 residues. Trimming at V came to 5 bases and at J to 7 bases, leaving 4 bases not matched to a gene. The germline V gene encodes CDR1 MNHEY and CDR2 SMNVEV (reference sequence). DNA for the CDR3: TGTGCCAGCAGTAGACAGGGGGCTGGCGGGGAGCTGTTTTTT. Protein: CASSRQGAGGELFF.

The V gene is TRBV11-3, the J gene TRBJ2-2; D ambiguous. The CDR3 covers 11 residues. CDR1 SGHNT and CDR2 YENEEA come from the germline V gene. V was pared by 4 bases and J by 5 bases, with 2 bases between. CDR3 coding DNA: TGTGCCAGCAGCTCTACCGGGGAGCTGTTTTTT. Protein sequence: CASSSTGELFF.